This T cell receptor (beta chain) comes out of a study of preoperative IRX-2 immunotherapy in early breast cancer. Data came from immunoSEQ multiplex PCR; TCRdb stores just in-frame clones and leaves some out. The sample records roughly 29,000 clones, 90% being singletons. Specified treatment: preoperative locoregional IRX-2 cytokine immunotherapy. Patients received preoperative, locoregional IRX-2 cytokine immunotherapy in a phase Ib study. The germline CDR1 and CDR2 sequences are MNHEY and SVGAGI. The CDR3 covers 15 residues. The V end lost 2 bases, the J end lost 0 bases, and 7 bases lay between the germline ends.

The TCR was taken from a human donor with breast cancer. Collection took place from a patient treated with IRX-2 immunotherapy. This rearrangement joins TRBV6-5 to TRBJ1-4; no firm D call. CDR3: CASSYSLTTNEKLFF. As DNA, the CDR3 is TGTGCCAGCAGTTACAGTCTAACAACTAATGAAAAACTGTTTTTT.